This TCR beta chain was identified in a study of beta chain features in type 1 diabetes. As for the study in general: Sorted cell examination encompassed 85 million to 130 million cells across all samples.

Cell sorting via CD45RO/CCR7/CD25/CD127/CD95/CD27 was performed to obtain CD4+ naive, central memory, regulatory and stem cell-like memory cells. Notes on this clone: The antigen remains unidentified.

Reverse transcribing all isolated RNA meant expressed TCRB transcripts were sequenced. Here immunoSEQ multiplex PCR was the method, and the copy in TCRdb shows in-frame clones only, minus some. The repertoire consists of roughly 70,000 clones, with 45% to 50% occurring once and the leading ten covering around 0.72%. The germline V gene encodes CDR1 MNHEY and CDR2 SVGAGI. V lost 8 bases and J lost 6, with 13 bases in between. This CDR3 spans 12 amino acids. Findings and limits, study-wide: Across all four CD4+ subsets, people with type 1 diabetes showed modestly shorter TCRB CDR3s. PCR might preferentially amplify shorter templates, equally in patients and controls.

The chain links TRBV6-5 to TRBJ1-1; D uncertain. The sequence came from a man aged 30 to 39 with type 1 diabetes. The material sequenced was central memory CD4+ T cells from blood. The CDR3 protein is CASGLRKAEAFF. In DNA form, the CDR3 reads TGTGCCAGCGGGTTGCGGAAGGCTGAAGCTTTCTTT.